This TCR beta chain was sequenced for a study of blood T cell repertoires in COVID-19. Study at large: Samples came from the United States, Italy and Spain, spanning acute and convalescent COVID-19.

Only in-frame clones appear in the TCRdb table, and some are missing; sequencing was by immunoSEQ multiplex PCR. The table includes fewer than 300,000 clones, 88% detected once. The CDR3 consists of 14 residues. V lost 6 bases, J lost 2 bases, and 2 bases stayed unmatched. The germline V gene has CDR1 MNHEY and CDR2 SMNVEV (reference sequence). The receptor was isolated from a man aged 55 to 70 who had recovered from COVID-19. This chain connects TRBV27 to TRBJ2-7; 12 positions match TRBD1. The specimen sequenced was peripheral blood. The CDR3: CASRGQGAPYEQYF. The CDR3 nucleotides are TGTGCCAGCAGGGGACAGGGGGCCCCCTACGAGCAGTACTTC.